One T cell receptor beta chain is described in this entry. The antigen is unknown. TCRdb used MiXCR to reprocess the 5' RACE reads, holding one entry per CDR3 protein. Counted here are around 550,000 distinct CDR3 sequences, nearly 15% occurring once; the ten biggest clones make up more than 0.4%. This sample is drawn from a study of identical twins. Findings and limits, study-wide: Out-of-frame alpha sequences common to twins exhibited a surplus of low generation probability.

The sample was also linked to a second study, of yellow fever vaccine responses in identical twins.

Sequenced input: CD4+ T cells sorted from blood. This TCR came from a woman between 18 and 30 years old in good health.

This CDR3 reads CASTSAGELFF. The CDR3 DNA is TGTGCCAGCACCTCGGCCGGGGAGCTGTTTTTT. The chain couples TRBV7-2 to TRBJ2-2, with no clear D. The CDR3 is made up of 11 amino acids. Trimming pared 7 bases from V and 6 bases from J, leaving 6 bases between. CDR1 is SGHTA, CDR2 FQGNSA, per germline.